The 23 T cell receptor beta chains given below trace back to one sample, sequenced in a study of cytomegalovirus exposure and HLA in healthy donors. Amplification used 60 Vbeta primers and 13 Jbeta primers. The data were produced by immunoSEQ multiplex PCR, yet TCRdb's version contains in-frame clones alone and is incomplete. The table records some 110,000 clones, over 9.5% of them present only once. The sequencing sample was made of PBMCs. The receptors stem from a man aged 35 to 55 in good health and CMV-seropositive.

This clone has a handful of counts. This chain connects TRBV19 to TRBJ2-5, with 12 bases fitting TRBD2. CDR3 size: 17 residues. V shed 3 bases, J shed 5 bases, and the junction held 10 bases outside the gene matches. Looked up from germline, CDR1 is LNHDA and CDR2 is SQIVND (reference sequence). CDR3 in DNA: TGTGCCAGTAGTATTCGGGGACTAGCGGGCGGACACGAGACCCAGTACTTC. Translated: CASSIRGLAGGHETQYF.

This clone occurred a few times. V and J are TRBV2 and TRBJ2-2, with 12 bases fitting TRBD2. The CDR3 runs 15 residues. After removal of 6 bases from V and 5 bases from J, the junction contained 4 bases not matched to a gene. Per the germline V gene, CDR1 is SNHLY and CDR2 is FYNNEI. The CDR3 sequence is CASRWTSGKTGELFF. As DNA, the CDR3 is TGTGCCAGCAGATGGACTAGCGGGAAAACCGGGGAGCTGTTTTTT.

There are a few counts of this clone. J is TRBJ1-1 and V is TRBV19; possibly TRBD1 for D (6 bases). This CDR3 comprises 15 residues. Germline V gene lookup returns CDR1 LNHDA and CDR2 SQIVND (reference sequence). Trimming took 4 bases from V and 8 from J, leaving 20 bases between them. The CDR3 spells CASSTSGRGNGEAFF. CDR3 in DNA: TGTGCCAGTAGTACGAGCGGCAGGGGAAATGGGGAAGCTTTCTTT.

The table lists this clone with a few counts. The chain joins TRBV9 to TRBJ2-1; TRBD2 matches 9 bases. The CDR3 length is 15 residues. The germline V gene has CDR1 SGDLS and CDR2 YYNGEE. Germline trimming cut 0 bases from V and 8 bases from J; bases unmatched to any gene: 6. The CDR3 bases are TGTGCCAGCAGCGTAGTGGCGGGAGGGACGTATGAGCAGTTCTTC. Protein: CASSVVAGGTYEQFF. Together with reference TRBV9 and TRBJ2-1, the CDR3 gives the full variable domain: DSGVTQTPKHLITATGQRVTLRCSPRSGDLSVYWYQQSLDQGLQFLIQYYNGEERAKGNILERFSAQQFPDLHSELNLSSLELGDSALYFCASSVVAGGTYEQFFGPGTRLTVL.

V is TRBV28 and J is TRBJ2-1, with TRBD2 matching over 13 bases. The CDR3 contains 18 residues. Germline values: CDR1 MDHEN, CDR2 SYDVKM. V was clipped by 6 bases and J by 0 bases; unmatched bases: 8. The CDR3 bases are TGTGCCAGCAGCCGACTAGCGGGAGGACTAAGCTCCTACAATGAGCAGTTCTTC. Protein product: CASSRLAGGLSSYNEQFF.

CDR3 sequence: CASSLGQSNQPQHF. As DNA, the CDR3 is TGTGCCAGCAGCCTTGGACAGAGTAATCAGCCCCAGCATTTT. J is TRBJ1-5 and V is TRBV16, with D possibly TRBD1 on 6 matching bases. The CDR3 contains 14 residues. From germline, CDR1 is KGHSY and CDR2 FQNENV. Deletions cut 4 bases from V and 4 bases from J, with 11 bases between.

The table lists this clone with a few counts. The V and J genes are TRBV19 and TRBJ1-4; the D is unclear. Germline CDR1 reads LNHDA; CDR2 reads SQIVND (reference sequence). V was cut by 4 bases and J by 0 bases, with 15 bases left in between. CDR3 length: 17 residues. In DNA form, the CDR3 reads TGTGCCAGTAGTACCCGAGCAGCGTCAGCAACTAATGAAAAACTGTTTTTT. This gives the protein CASSTRAASATNEKLFF.

This clone was seen more than once but under ten times. This chain joins TRBV2 and TRBJ1-2, with 8 nucleotides matching TRBD1. Germline V gene sequence: CDR1 SNHLY, CDR2 FYNNEI. The J segment lost 8 bases and the V segment lost 4 bases, leaving 12 bases of the junction unmatched. The CDR3 spans 15 residues. The CDR3 sequence: CASSASGTGKRGYTF. The CDR3 nucleotides read TGTGCCAGCAGTGCCTCCGGGACAGGCAAGCGCGGCTACACCTTC.

This clone was recorded a few times. The rearrangement links TRBV5-5 to TRBJ1-1; no definite D call. Trimming removed 5 bases from V and 2 bases from J, with 4 bases in between. Looked up from germline, CDR1 is SGHKS and CDR2 is YYEKEE (reference sequence). The CDR3 contains 11 residues. This CDR3 is CASRLNTEAFF. The CDR3 nucleotides are TGTGCCAGCAGATTAAACACTGAAGCTTTCTTT.

This clone was seen more than once but under ten times. The V call is TRBV28, the J call TRBJ1-1; 7 bases fit TRBD1. The CDR3 runs to 17 residues. Unmatched junction bases numbered 19, after V lost 5 bases and J lost 7 bases. Germline CDR1 reads MDHEN; CDR2 reads SYDVKM. Here the CDR3 reads CASSAFPGTEGRNEAFF. Written as DNA, the CDR3 is TGTGCCAGCAGTGCATTTCCCGGGACAGAGGGCAGAAATGAAGCTTTCTTT.

A few counts support this clone. The rearrangement links TRBV7-9 to TRBJ1-5; D uncertain. Germline V gene sequence: CDR1 SEHNR, CDR2 FQNEAQ (reference sequence). V gave up 0 bases and J gave up 0 bases, with 6 bases separating them. There are 15 residues in the CDR3. The CDR3 region is CASSLAANSNQPQHF. The CDR3 nucleotides read TGTGCCAGCAGCTTAGCAGCAAATAGCAATCAGCCCCAGCATTTT.

A few counts support this clone. The CDR3 bases are TGCGCCAGCAGTGCCGGGACAGAGACCTACGAGCAGTACTTC. Translation: CASSAGTETYEQYF. This chain joins TRBV5-1 and TRBJ2-7; 7 bases fit TRBD1. The length of the CDR3 is 14 residues. With 5 bases clipped from V and 2 bases from J, the junction kept 7 bases outside the gene matches. Looked up from germline, CDR1 is SGHRS and CDR2 is YFSETQ.

This clone showed up just a few times. The chain recombines TRBV5-6 with TRBJ2-5, with a weak D call TRBD2 (5 bases). Trimming cost V 2 bases and J 2 bases, with 13 bases left between them. Germline loops: CDR1 SGHDT, CDR2 YYEEEE. This CDR3 comprises 15 residues. Here the CDR3 reads CASSLFGLIQETQYF. The CDR3 DNA reads TGTGCCAGCAGCTTATTTGGACTTATACAAGAGACCCAGTACTTC.

The rearrangement joins TRBV5-1 to TRBJ1-6; D is uncertain. Germline V gene sequence: CDR1 SGHRS, CDR2 YFSETQ. V lost 0 bases and J lost 8, with 6 bases in between. The CDR3 has 13 amino acids. The CDR3: CASSLEADSPLHF. CDR3 nucleotide sequence: TGCGCCAGCAGCTTGGAGGCGGATTCACCCCTCCACTTT. Full variable domain (outside the CDR3, taken from reference TRBV5-1 and TRBJ1-6): KAGVTQTPRYLIKTRGQQVTLSCSPISGHRSVSWYQQTPGQGLQFLFEYFSETQRNKGNFPGRFSGRQFSNSRSEMNVSTLELGDSALYLCASSLEADSPLHFGNGTRLTVT.

There are a few counts of this clone. The chain combines TRBV2 with TRBJ2-3; maybe TRBD2 (5 bases). Germline lookup yields CDR1 SNHLY and CDR2 FYNNEI. The CDR3 is 16 residues long. With 0 bases removed from V and 4 bases from J, the gap between germline ends came to 14 bases. DNA for the CDR3: TGTGCCAGCAGTGAAGCGTGGCTAGAGGGAGCAGATACGCAGTATTTT. Translating it yields CASSEAWLEGADTQYF.

The chain uses TRBV28 and TRBJ2-6, with 8 bases matching TRBD1. The CDR3 runs to 17 residues. In germline, CDR1 is MDHEN, CDR2 SYDVKM. Losses at the gene ends were 6 bases for V and 2 bases for J; bases not matched to a gene: 9. Here the CDR3 DNA reads TGTGCCAGCAGCCGAACTCTGGACAGGGCTGGGGCCAACGTCCTGACTTTC. This gives the protein CASSRTLDRAGANVLTF.

This clone turned up a few times. CDR3 in amino acids: CASSPLGGYSNQPQHF. CDR3 nucleotides: TGTGCCAGTAGTCCCCTCGGCGGGTATAGCAATCAGCCCCAGCATTTT. The V call is TRBV19, the J call TRBJ1-5; D unclear. The length of the CDR3 is 16 residues. V lost 5 bases, J lost 0 bases, and 14 bases lay in between. Per the germline V gene, CDR1 is LNHDA and CDR2 is SQIVND (reference sequence).

This sequence joins TRBV5-1 and TRBJ2-1; the D is unclear. Germline loops: CDR1 SGHRS, CDR2 YFSETQ. The length of the CDR3 is 13 residues. Deletions cut 3 bases from V and 0 bases from J, with 4 bases between. The CDR3: CASSSSSYNEQFF. Here the CDR3 DNA reads TGCGCCAGCAGCTCGAGCTCCTACAATGAGCAGTTCTTC.

This clone has only a few counts. V and J are TRBV6-5 and TRBJ2-1, with D possibly TRBD2 on 5 matching bases. Trimming removed 2 bases from V and 3 bases from J, with 14 bases in between. This CDR3 is 16 amino acids long. From germline, CDR1 is MNHEY and CDR2 SVGAGI. This CDR3 is CASSYQVSGYYNEQFF. CDR3 in DNA: TGTGCCAGCAGTTACCAGGTGTCGGGATACTACAATGAGCAGTTCTTC.

This clone occurred a few times. The chain has TRBV5-4 and TRBJ2-3, with D tentatively TRBD2 (6 bases). This CDR3 has 13 amino acids. CDR1 and CDR2 (germline): SGHNT, YYREEE (reference sequence). V lost 1 base and J 6 bases, leaving 9 bases between the germline ends. CDR3: CASSLIGGDTQYF. The CDR3 nucleotides are TGTGCCAGCAGCTTGATTGGAGGGGATACGCAGTATTTT.

This clone was counted only a few times. The chain recombines TRBV5-1 with TRBJ2-3; tentative D call: TRBD2 (5 bases). The germline CDR1 and CDR2 sequences are SGHRS and YFSETQ. There are 15 residues in the CDR3. The V and J ends lost 0 bases and 5 bases respectively, with 13 bases between them. The CDR3 DNA is TGCGCCAGCAGCTTGGAGGCCCACCGGGGAGATACGCAGTATTTT. It is translated as CASSLEAHRGDTQYF. Variable domain in full (rest from reference TRBV5-1 and TRBJ2-3): KAGVTQTPRYLIKTRGQQVTLSCSPISGHRSVSWYQQTPGQGLQFLFEYFSETQRNKGNFPGRFSGRQFSNSRSEMNVSTLELGDSALYLCASSLEAHRGDTQYFGPGTRLTVL.

This chain connects TRBV11-1 to TRBJ2-2; tentatively, D is TRBD1 (5 bases). Germline CDR1 SGHAT, CDR2 FQDESV (reference sequence). V lost 11 bases and J lost 6, with 13 bases in between. CDR3 size: 12 residues. The chain's CDR3 is CAVQGDAGELFF. The CDR3 DNA reads TGTGCCGTTCAGGGTGATGCCGGGGAGCTGTTTTTT.

This clone came up a few times. V is TRBV30 and J is TRBJ1-5, with 7 bases matching TRBD1. J was trimmed by 13 bases and V by 3 bases; bases with no gene match: 15. In germline, CDR1 is GTSNPN, CDR2 SVGIG (reference sequence). The CDR3 extends over 14 amino acids. The CDR3 bases are TGTGCCTGGAGCGCCTCACTCGACAGGGTCTTTCAGCATTTT. It is translated as CAWSASLDRVFQHF.